This T cell receptor (beta chain) is from a study of CXCR3-negative and CXCR3-positive naive CD8 T cells. Study results and limitations: No difference in surface CD5 was seen between naive subsets, and TCR strength was inferred from TRB CDR3 properties. Similar TRBV-TRBJ gene usage was seen in naive CXCR3-negative and CXCR3-positive cells, but not in memory cells.

From germline, CDR1 is MNHNY and CDR2 SVGAGI (reference sequence). The CDR3 has 13 amino acids. As to this clonotype: Its antigen is unidentified.

Preparation of TRB cDNA libraries relied on 5' RACE carrying UMI labels. Using the 5' RACE reads, TCRdb records one entry per CDR3 protein without DNA. This sample's table reports 80,000 to 95,000 distinct CDR3 sequences. The clonotype was recovered from a human donor in good health. Some clones in this sample may be carry-over from other donors' samples. The sample taken for sequencing was naive CXCR3- CD8+ T cells from blood. Subset meaning: CD45RO-CCR7+CD27+CD95- naive CD8+ T cells lacking CXCR3 (TNR3-). This rearrangement joins TRBV6-6 to TRBJ1-1. The CDR3 loop is CASRTSGGTEAFF.